These T cell receptor beta chains were read from a single sample in a study of low-dose radiotherapy and immunotherapy resistance in tumors. Each CDR3 protein is one row after TCRdb ran MiXCR on the reads. The sample holds fewer than 110,000 distinct CDR3 sequences; under 25% are singletons and the top ten take approximately 4%. Specimen: PBMCs, collected after low-dose radiotherapy plus immunotherapy. These receptors came from a male donor with prostate cancer. CDR3s leave out the opening cysteine and the closing phenylalanine or tryptophan. The order of the fields is D gene, J gene, V gene, CDR3 protein. A D gene is named only where the DNA matches it firmly.

>TRBD1|TRBJ1-5|TRBV15
ATSHRGLLNQPQH
>.|TRBJ1-5|TRBV6-1
ASRQGYDQPQH
>.|TRBJ1-2|TRBV12-3/TRBV12-4
ASRTGSKRGYGYT
>.|TRBJ1-1|TRBV6-2/TRBV6-3
ASSDGTLQEAF
>TRBD2|TRBJ2-3|TRBV5-6
ASSSPSGGITGDTQY
>.|TRBJ1-1|TRBV9
ASSVQEGSEAF
>TRBD1|TRBJ2-7|TRBV4-1
ASSQGTDRAYEQY
>.|TRBJ2-2|TRBV20-1
SAKRGPGNTGELF
>TRBD1|TRBJ2-3|TRBV24-1
ATSAGTASTDTQY
>TRBD2|TRBJ2-2|TRBV11-3
ASSPGLAGGPPGELF
>.|TRBJ1-4|TRBV6-6
ASSYRGVEKLF
>.|TRBJ2-2|TRBV7-7
ASSPGLNTGELF
>.|TRBJ1-1|TRBV29-1
SVEGIQGHTEAF
>TRBD2|TRBJ2-1|TRBV10-3
AISDGTSGDLDEQF
>.|TRBJ2-1|TRBV18
ASSPQVSDEQF
>.|TRBJ2-3|TRBV7-2
ASSFRGLATDTQY
>.|TRBJ2-3|TRBV7-2
ASSLVVFGGTDTQY
>.|TRBJ1-4|TRBV7-2
ASRPSGGPHEKLF
>.|TRBJ2-1|TRBV6-2/TRBV6-3
ASSIPPGGEQF
>.|TRBJ1-1|TRBV20-1
SVSRDLNTEAF
>.|TRBJ2-1|TRBV2
ASTSRGAYNEQF